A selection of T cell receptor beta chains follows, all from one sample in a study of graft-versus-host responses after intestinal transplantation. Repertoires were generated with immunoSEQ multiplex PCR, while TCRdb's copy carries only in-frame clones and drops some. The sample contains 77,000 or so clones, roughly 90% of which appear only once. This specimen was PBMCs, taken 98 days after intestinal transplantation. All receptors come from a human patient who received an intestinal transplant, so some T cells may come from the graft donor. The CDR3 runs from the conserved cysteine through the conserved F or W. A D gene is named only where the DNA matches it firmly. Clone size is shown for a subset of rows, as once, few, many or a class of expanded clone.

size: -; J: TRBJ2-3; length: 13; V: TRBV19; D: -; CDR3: CARTDRFTDTQYF; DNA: TGTGCCAGGACGGACCGCTTCACAGATACGCAGTATTTT
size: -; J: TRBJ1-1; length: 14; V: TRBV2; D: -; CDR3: CASTFDGGNTEAFF; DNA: TGTGCCAGCACCTTTGATGGGGGGAACACTGAAGCTTTCTTT
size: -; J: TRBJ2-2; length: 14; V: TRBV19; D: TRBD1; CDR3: CALDRGEDTGELFF; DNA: TGTGCCCTCGACAGGGGAGAGGACACCGGGGAGCTGTTTTTT
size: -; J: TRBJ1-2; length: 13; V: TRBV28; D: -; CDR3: CASSAVGFYGYTF; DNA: TGTGCCAGCAGCGCTGTGGGCTTCTATGGCTACACCTTC
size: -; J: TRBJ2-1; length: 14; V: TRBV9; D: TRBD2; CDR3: CASSVSGGADEQFF; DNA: TGTGCCAGCAGCGTTAGCGGGGGGGCAGATGAGCAGTTCTTC
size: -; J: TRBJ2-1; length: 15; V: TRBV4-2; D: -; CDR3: CASSQARDRNNEQFF; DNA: TGTGCCAGCAGCCAAGCAAGGGACCGCAACAATGAGCAGTTCTTC
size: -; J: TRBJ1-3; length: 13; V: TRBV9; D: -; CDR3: CASSVDGGNTIYF; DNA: TGTGCCAGCAGCGTAGATGGGGGGAACACCATATATTTT
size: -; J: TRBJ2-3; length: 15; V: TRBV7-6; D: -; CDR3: CASSFEDFSTDTQYF; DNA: TGTGCCAGCAGCTTTGAGGATTTTAGCACAGATACGCAGTATTTT
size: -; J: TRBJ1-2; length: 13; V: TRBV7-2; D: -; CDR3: CASSSSGTLGYTF; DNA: TGTGCCAGCAGCTCGTCCGGGACACTCGGCTACACCTTC
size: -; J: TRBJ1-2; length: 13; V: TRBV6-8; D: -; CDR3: CASSVGHYYGYTF; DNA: TGTGCCAGCAGTGTAGGGCACTATTATGGCTACACCTTC
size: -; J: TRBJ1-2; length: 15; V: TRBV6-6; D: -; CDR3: CASSTSQGLSYSYTF; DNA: TGTGCCAGCAGTACCTCACAGGGCTTGAGCTATAGCTACACCTTC
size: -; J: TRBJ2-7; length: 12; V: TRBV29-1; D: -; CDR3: CSVAAQAYEQYF; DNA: TGCAGCGTTGCAGCCCAGGCCTACGAGCAGTACTTC
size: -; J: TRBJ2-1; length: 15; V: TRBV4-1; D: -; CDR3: CASSQAPDLWIEQFF; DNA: TGCGCCAGCAGCCAAGCCCCGGACTTGTGGATTGAGCAGTTCTTC
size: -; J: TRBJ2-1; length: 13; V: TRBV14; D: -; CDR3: CASSQDYNNEQFF; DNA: TGTGCCAGCAGCCAAGATTACAACAATGAGCAGTTCTTC
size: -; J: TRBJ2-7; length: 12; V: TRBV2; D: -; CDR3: CASSFSSYEQYF; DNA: TGTGCCAGCAGCTTTAGCTCCTACGAGCAGTACTTC
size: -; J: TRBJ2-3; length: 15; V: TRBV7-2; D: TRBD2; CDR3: CASSFSGGASDTQYF; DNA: TGTGCCAGCAGCTTTAGCGGGGGGGCCTCTGATACGCAGTATTTT
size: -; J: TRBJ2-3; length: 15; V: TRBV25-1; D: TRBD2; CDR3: CASLVTGGGTDTQYF; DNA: TGTGCCAGCCTCGTAACGGGAGGGGGCACAGATACGCAGTATTTT
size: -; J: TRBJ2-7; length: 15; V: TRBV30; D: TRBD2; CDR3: CAWTPPGLAAYEQYF; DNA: TGTGCCTGGACTCCTCCGGGACTAGCGGCCTACGAGCAGTACTTC
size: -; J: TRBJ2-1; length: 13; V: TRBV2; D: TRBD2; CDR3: CASSVSLAGEQFF; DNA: TGTGCCAGCAGTGTCAGTCTAGCGGGGGAGCAGTTCTTC
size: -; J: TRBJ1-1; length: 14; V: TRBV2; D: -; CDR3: CASSEASMNTEAFF; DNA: TGTGCCAGCAGTGAAGCTTCCATGAACACTGAAGCTTTCTTT
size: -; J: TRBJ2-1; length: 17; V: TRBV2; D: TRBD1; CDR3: CASSEPPPGGLYNEQFF; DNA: TGTGCCAGCAGTGAACCCCCGCCAGGGGGCCTCTACAATGAGCAGTTCTTC
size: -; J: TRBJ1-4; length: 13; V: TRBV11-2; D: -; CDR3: CASSLGREEKLFF; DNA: TGTGCCAGCAGCTTAGGACGTGAAGAAAAACTGTTTTTT
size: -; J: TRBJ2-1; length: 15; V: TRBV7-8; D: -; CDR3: CASSLETTSYNEQFF; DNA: TGTGCCAGCAGCTTAGAGACCACTAGTTACAATGAGCAGTTCTTC
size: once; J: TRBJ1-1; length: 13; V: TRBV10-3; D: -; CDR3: CAISRSPNTEAFF; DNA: TGTGCCATCAGTAGGTCACCTAACACTGAAGCTTTCTTT
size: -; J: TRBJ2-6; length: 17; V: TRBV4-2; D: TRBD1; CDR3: CASSHRTGGTGANVLTF; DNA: TGTGCCAGCAGCCATCGGACAGGGGGCACTGGGGCCAACGTCCTGACTTTC
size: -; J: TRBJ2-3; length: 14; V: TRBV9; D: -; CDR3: CASSVGLLTDTQYF; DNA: TGTGCCAGCAGCGTAGGACTCCTCACAGATACGCAGTATTTT
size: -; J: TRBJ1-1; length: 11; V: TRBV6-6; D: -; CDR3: CASSWTGEAFF; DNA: TGTGCCAGCAGTTGGACGGGTGAAGCTTTCTTT
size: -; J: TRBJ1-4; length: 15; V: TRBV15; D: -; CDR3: CATSRDEGNEEKLFF; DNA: TGTGCCACCAGCAGAGATGAGGGGAACGAGGAAAAACTGTTTTTT
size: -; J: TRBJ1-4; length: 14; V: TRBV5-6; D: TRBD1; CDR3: CASSLGQGNEKLFF; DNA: TGTGCCAGCAGCTTGGGACAGGGGAATGAAAAACTGTTTTTT
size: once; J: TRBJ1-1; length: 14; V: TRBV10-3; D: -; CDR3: CAINAGRENTEAFF; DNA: TGTGCCATCAACGCAGGGAGGGAGAACACTGAAGCTTTCTTT
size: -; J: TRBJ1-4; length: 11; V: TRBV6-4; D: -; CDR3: CARINGEKLFF; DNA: TGTGCCAGAATCAATGGGGAAAAACTGTTTTTT
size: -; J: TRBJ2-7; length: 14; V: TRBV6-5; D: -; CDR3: CASSYVQGSYEQYF; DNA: TGTGCCAGCAGTTATGTCCAGGGCTCCTACGAGCAGTACTTC
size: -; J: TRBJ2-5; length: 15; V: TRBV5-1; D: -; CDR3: CASSLGTGEEETQYF; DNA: TGCGCCAGCAGCTTGGGTACAGGGGAGGAAGAGACCCAGTACTTC
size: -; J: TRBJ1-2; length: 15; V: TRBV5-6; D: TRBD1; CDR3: CASSPSRGQVFGYTF; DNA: TGTGCCAGCAGCCCCTCCAGGGGGCAGGTGTTTGGCTACACCTTC
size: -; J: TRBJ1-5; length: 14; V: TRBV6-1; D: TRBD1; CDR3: CASSPDRGYQPQHF; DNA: TGTGCCAGCAGCCCGGACAGGGGGTATCAGCCCCAGCATTTT
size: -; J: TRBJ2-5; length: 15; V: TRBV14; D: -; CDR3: CASSQVGLAQETQYF; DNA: TGTGCCAGCAGCCAAGTGGGACTCGCTCAAGAGACCCAGTACTTC
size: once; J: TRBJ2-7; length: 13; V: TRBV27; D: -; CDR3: CASSSGITYEQYF; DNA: TGTGCCAGCAGTTCCGGGATCACCTACGAGCAGTACTTC
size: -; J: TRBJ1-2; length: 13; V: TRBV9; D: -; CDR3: CASSHWANYGYTF; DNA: TGTGCCAGCAGCCATTGGGCTAACTATGGCTACACCTTC
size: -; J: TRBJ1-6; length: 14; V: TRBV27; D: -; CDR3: CASSRTPQDSPLHF; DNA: TGTGCCAGCAGCCGGACCCCACAAGATTCACCCCTCCACTTT
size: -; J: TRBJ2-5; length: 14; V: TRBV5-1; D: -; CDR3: CASSLIRREETQYF; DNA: TGTGCCAGCAGCTTGATCCGCAGGGAAGAGACCCAGTACTTC
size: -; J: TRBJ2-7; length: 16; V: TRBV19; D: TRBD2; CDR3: CASSIVASGGQYEQYF; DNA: TGTGCCAGTAGTATTGTGGCTAGCGGGGGCCAATACGAGCAGTACTTC
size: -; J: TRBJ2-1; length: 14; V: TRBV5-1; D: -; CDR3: CASSKGTEDREQFF; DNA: TGCGCCAGCAGCAAAGGGACGGAAGATCGTGAGCAGTTCTTC
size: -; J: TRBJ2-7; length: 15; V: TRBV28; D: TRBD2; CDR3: CAGSGGRGELVEQYF; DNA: TGTGCCGGATCAGGAGGGAGGGGAGAACTTGTCGAGCAGTACTTC
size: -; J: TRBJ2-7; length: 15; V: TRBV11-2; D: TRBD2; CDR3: CASSLGLAGDYEQYF; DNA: TGTGCCAGCAGCTTAGGACTAGCGGGAGATTACGAGCAGTACTTC
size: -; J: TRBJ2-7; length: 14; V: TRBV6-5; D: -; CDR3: CASSEPSSIYEQYF; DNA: TGTGCCAGCAGTGAACCCTCGTCGATTTACGAGCAGTACTTC
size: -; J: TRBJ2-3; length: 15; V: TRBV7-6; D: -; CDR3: CASSLAPSVTDTQYF; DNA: TGTGCCAGCAGCTTAGCGCCATCAGTCACAGATACGCAGTATTTT
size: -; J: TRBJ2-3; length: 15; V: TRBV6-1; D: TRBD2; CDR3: CASSWSGSGGDTQYF; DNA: TGTGCCAGCAGTTGGAGCGGGAGCGGTGGAGATACGCAGTATTTT
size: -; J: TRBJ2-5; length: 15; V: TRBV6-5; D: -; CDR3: CASSYGRGTQETQYF; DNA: TGTGCCAGCAGTTACGGTCGGGGTACACAAGAGACCCAGTACTTC
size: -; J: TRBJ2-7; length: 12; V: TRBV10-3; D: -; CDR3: CAISGHSREQYF; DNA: TGTGCCATCAGTGGACACTCTCGCGAGCAGTACTTC
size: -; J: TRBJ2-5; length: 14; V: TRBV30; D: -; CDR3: CAWSKPQDIETQYF; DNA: TGTGCCTGGAGTAAACCCCAGGATATCGAGACCCAGTACTTC
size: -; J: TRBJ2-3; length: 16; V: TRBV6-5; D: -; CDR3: CASSYKTGLPTDTQYF; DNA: TGTGCCAGCAGTTACAAAACAGGGCTCCCCACAGATACGCAGTATTTT
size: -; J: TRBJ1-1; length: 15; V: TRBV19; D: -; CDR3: CASSMGGISNTEAFF; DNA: TGTGCCAGTAGTATGGGGGGGATCTCGAACACTGAAGCTTTCTTT
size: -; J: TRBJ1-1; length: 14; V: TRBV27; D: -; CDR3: CASRGGLENTEAFF; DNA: TGTGCCAGCCGTGGGGGGCTCGAGAACACTGAAGCTTTCTTT
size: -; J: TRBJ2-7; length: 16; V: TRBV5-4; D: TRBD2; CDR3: CASSSKLAGNPYEQYF; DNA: TGTGCCAGCAGCTCGAAACTAGCGGGTAACCCCTACGAGCAGTACTTC
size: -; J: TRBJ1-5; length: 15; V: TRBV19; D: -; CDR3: CASSTAGRSNQPQHF; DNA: TGTGCCAGTAGTACGGCGGGGAGATCCAATCAGCCCCAGCATTTT
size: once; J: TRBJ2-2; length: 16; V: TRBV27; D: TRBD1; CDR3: CASSLPPGTDTGELFF; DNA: TGTGCCAGCAGTTTACCACCCGGGACAGACACCGGGGAGCTGTTTTTT